This TCR beta chain was retrieved from a study of blood T cell repertoires in COVID-19. Across the study: COVID-19 samples from acute and convalescent phases originated in the United States, Italy and Spain. T cells, B-cell-depleted T cells, or PBMCs provided the cDNA or gDNA that served as material.

V dropped 5 bases and J dropped 2 bases, with 25 bases sitting between them. The CDR3 length is 19 residues. CDR1 and CDR2 (germline): SGHVS, FQNEAQ. The authors' processing: Amplification with reference gene primers provided the estimates of nucleated cell counts. Measured with immunoSEQ multiplex PCR; TCRdb has only the in-frame clones, and not every one. That table gives V, J and clone size, and the DNA gave D and trimming. The sample holds 120,000 or so clones, around four fifths seen once. This clonotype was obtained from a man older than 75 with active or convalescent COVID-19. Sequencing was performed on peripheral blood. The V and J genes are TRBV7-8 and TRBJ1-5, with D possibly TRBD1 on 5 matching bases. In nucleotides, the CDR3 is TGTGCCAGCAGCGCACTAGGGTCCGGTAGGGGACTTGGCAATCAGCCCCAGCATTTT. Translated: CASSALGSGRGLGNQPQHF. The full variable domain, its missing parts supplied by reference TRBV7-8 and TRBJ1-5, is GAGVSQSPRYKVAKRGQDVALRCDPISGHVSLFWYQQALGQGPEFLTYFQNEAQLDKSGLPSDRFFAERPEGSVSTLKIQRTQQEDSAVYLCASSALGSGRGLGNQPQHFGDGTRLSIL.